The source of this T cell receptor beta chain is a study of tumor and adjacent non-tumor tissue in lung cancer. With termini counted, the CDR3 has 14 amino acids. Germline loops: CDR1 SQVTM, CDR2 ANQGSEA. TCRbeta libraries were built with three rounds of nested PCR, modified from ARM-PCR. Using its own MiXCR run on the multiplex PCR reads, TCRdb lists one record per CDR3 protein. There are 90,000 to 100,000 distinct CDR3 sequences in the sample; about 80% occur only once, and under 40% lies in the top ten. This sample's RNA came from whole unsorted tissue. More than 3 cm separated this lung sample from the edge of the tumor. About this clonotype itself: The CDR3 end shows no conserved phenylalanine or tryptophan, and so a read error is likely. No DNA is shown, since the ends of the CDR3 on it are uncertain; the CDR3 is the one TCRdb lists.

This receptor was obtained from a man in his sixties with small cell lung cancer. The material sequenced was distant non-tumor lung tissue. The chain carries TRBV29-1 and TRBJ1-1; the listed D gene, TRBD1, was not tested against the DNA. The CDR3 region is CSARGGAGRTEALI.